A selection of T cell receptor beta chains follows, all from one sample in a study of T cells in Graves' hyperthyroidism and ophthalmopathy. TCRdb ran MiXCR on the multiplex PCR reads and lists one entry per CDR3 protein. Here the sample spans hundreds of thousands of distinct CDR3 sequences, around 20% being singletons. Specimen: blood. These receptors all come from a man aged 25 to 40 with Graves' ophthalmopathy. Both conserved end residues are part of each CDR3. D genes are given only for firm matches. The size entry is marked missing in some rows and otherwise reads once, few, many or a size class.

- | TRBJ2-1 | many | TRBV7-9 | 13 | CASSLRKGDEQFF | TGTGCCAGCAGCTTAAGGAAAGGGGATGAGCAGTTCTTC
- | TRBJ1-5 | many | TRBV2 | 15 | CASSEIPTGNQPQHF | TGTGCCAGCAGTGAAATCCCAACGGGCAATCAGCCCCAGCATTTT
TRBD2 | TRBJ2-7 | - | TRBV4-1 | 16 | CASSQETSGRGVEQYF | TGCGCCAGCAGCCAAGAAACTAGCGGGAGAGGGGTCGAGCAGTACTTC
- | TRBJ2-7 | many | TRBV28 | 15 | CASSFPGVSAFEQYF | TGTGCCAGCAGTTTCCCGGGCGTGTCTGCGTTCGAGCAGTACTTC
- | TRBJ2-5 | - | TRBV5-6 | 16 | CASSLPTPDHQETQYF | TGTGCCAGCAGCTTACCGACCCCGGATCACCAAGAGACCCAGTACTTC
- | TRBJ2-7 | few | TRBV6-1 | 14 | CASSDDSESDEQYF | TGTGCCAGCAGTGATGATTCCGAGAGCGACGAGCAGTACTTC
- | TRBJ1-2 | many | TRBV28 | 15 | CASSLPPGEGYGYTF | TGTGCCAGCAGTTTACCCCCTGGGGAGGGCTATGGCTACACCTTC
- | TRBJ1-2 | few | TRBV4-1 | 16 | CASSQDSGGAAYGYTF | TGCGCCAGCAGCCAAGATTCGGGGGGAGCGGCCTATGGCTACACCTTC
TRBD1 | TRBJ2-7 | - | TRBV6-1 | 13 | CASRGQGAGEQYF | TGTGCCAGCAGGGGACAGGGGGCCGGGGAGCAGTACTTC
TRBD1 | TRBJ1-5 | - | TRBV6-1 | 14 | CASSTGTGTQPQHF | TGTGCCAGCTCGACCGGGACAGGGACTCAGCCCCAGCATTTT
- | TRBJ1-1 | many | TRBV18 | 15 | CASSPRYDGNTEAFF | TGTGCCAGCTCACCAAGATATGACGGGAACACTGAAGCTTTCTTT
- | TRBJ2-7 | - | TRBV19 | 14 | CASSPNLVAYEQYF | TGTGCCAGTAGTCCCAACCTAGTGGCCTACGAGCAGTACTTC
TRBD2 | TRBJ2-3 | few | TRBV20-1 | 15 | CSAEGAGGVPDTQYF | TGCAGTGCGGAAGGGGCGGGAGGGGTCCCAGATACGCAGTATTTT
- | TRBJ2-1 | - | TRBV20-1 | 12 | CSAPQGRNEQFF | TGCAGTGCTCCTCAGGGGCGTAATGAGCAGTTCTTC
TRBD2 | TRBJ2-1 | - | TRBV5-1 | 13 | CASSRAGNSEQFF | TGCGCCAGCAGCCGAGCGGGAAATTCTGAGCAGTTCTTC
TRBD1 | TRBJ2-7 | few | TRBV30 | 13 | CAWSVGTGEEQYF | TGTGCCTGGAGTGTAGGGACAGGGGAAGAGCAGTACTTC
TRBD2 | TRBJ2-7 | many | TRBV6-1 | 13 | CASSEARGYEQYF | TGTGCCAGCAGTGAAGCGCGGGGGTACGAGCAGTACTTC
- | TRBJ2-2 | few | TRBV4-1 | 13 | CASSQDLWGELFF | TGCGCCAGCAGCCAAGACCTATGGGGGGAGCTGTTTTTT
- | TRBJ2-1 | - | TRBV6-5 | 14 | CASSYPSSGAEQFF | TGTGCCAGCAGTTACCCTTCGAGCGGCGCTGAGCAGTTCTTC
- | TRBJ2-1 | - | TRBV6-1 | 12 | CASSEGTPKQFF | TGTGCCAGCAGTGAAGGAACTCCCAAGCAGTTCTTC
- | TRBJ2-7 | few | TRBV7-9 | 13 | CASNPDGTYEQYF | TGTGCCAGCAATCCTGACGGAACCTACGAGCAGTACTTC
- | TRBJ2-2 | once | TRBV6-5 | 14 | CASSYEEYTGELFF | TGTGCCAGCAGTTATGAGGAGTACACCGGGGAGCTGTTTTTT
- | TRBJ1-6 | - | TRBV7-8 | 14 | CASSPGGANSPLHF | TGTGCCAGCAGCCCCGGGGGGGCGAATTCACCCCTCCACTTT
- | TRBJ1-5 | - | TRBV10-3 | 15 | CAISVEVGSNQPQHF | TGTGCCATCAGTGTAGAAGTCGGGAGCAATCAGCCCCAGCATTTT
- | TRBJ1-6 | - | TRBV12-3/TRBV12-4 | 14 | CASGSDYYNSPLHF | TGTGCCAGCGGCTCAGACTACTATAATTCACCCCTCCACTTT
- | TRBJ2-7 | many | TRBV7-3 | 14 | CASSPTGRSYEQYF | TGTGCCAGCAGCCCGACAGGGAGGTCCTACGAGCAGTACTTC
TRBD1 | TRBJ1-1 | few | TRBV7-2 | 14 | CASSFRDRVVEAFF | TGTGCCAGCAGCTTCCGGGACAGGGTGGTGGAAGCTTTCTTT
TRBD2 | TRBJ2-7 | - | TRBV7-2 | 14 | CASSLAGEPGEQYF | TGTGCCAGCAGCCTAGCGGGAGAGCCCGGCGAGCAGTACTTC
- | TRBJ2-2 | few | TRBV30 | 13 | CASAQRNTGELFF | TGTGCCAGCGCCCAGAGAAACACCGGGGAGCTGTTTTTT
TRBD2 | TRBJ2-5 | few | TRBV20-1 | 11 | CSARRGVHWYF | TGCAGTGCTAGGCGGGGGGTACACTGGTACTTC
TRBD2 | TRBJ2-4 | few | TRBV6-2/TRBV6-3 | 12 | CASSYQRGVEYF | TGTGCCAGCAGTTACCAGCGGGGGGTAGAGTACTTC
- | TRBJ2-1 | - | TRBV3-1 | 12 | CASSPRTNEQFF | TGTGCCAGCAGCCCCCGTACCAATGAGCAGTTCTTC
TRBD2 | TRBJ2-1 | many | TRBV11-2 | 16 | CASSSIGLADDNEQFF | TGTGCCAGCAGCTCGATTGGACTAGCGGATGACAATGAGCAGTTCTTC
- | TRBJ2-7 | few | TRBV5-1 | 14 | CASSLDRTLYEQYF | TGCGCCAGCAGCTTGGATCGAACGCTCTACGAGCAGTACTTC
- | TRBJ2-1 | - | TRBV19 | 16 | CASSVWKLSSYNEQFF | TGTGCCAGTAGTGTCTGGAAGCTGAGCTCCTACAATGAGCAGTTCTTC
TRBD1 | TRBJ2-5 | - | TRBV6-1 | 15 | CANSETGSRRETQYF | TGTGCCAACAGTGAGACAGGGTCAAGGAGAGAGACCCAGTACTTC
- | TRBJ2-5 | few | TRBV7-9 | 13 | CASSLVFEETQYF | TGTGCCAGCAGCTTAGTATTCGAGGAGACCCAGTACTTC
- | TRBJ2-3 | few | TRBV29-1 | 11 | CSGGGSDTQYF | TGCAGCGGCGGAGGCTCAGATACGCAGTATTTT
- | TRBJ2-5 | many | TRBV11-2 | 12 | CASSSRWETQYF | TGTGCCAGCAGCTCTAGGTGGGAGACCCAGTACTTC
- | TRBJ2-2 | - | TRBV4-2 | 17 | CASSQAMGGKNTGELFF | TGTGCCAGCAGCCAAGCCATGGGCGGGAAAAACACCGGGGAGCTGTTTTTT